What follows are 14 T cell receptor beta chains derived from one specimen sequenced in a study of T cell repertoires in cytomegalovirus infection. TCRdb itself ran the reads through MiXCR, one entry per CDR3 protein. The sample has some 350,000 distinct CDR3 sequences, about a sixth seen once. The material sequenced was PBMCs. Receptors were obtained from a human donor in good health (CMV status not recorded). Some clones in this sample may be carry-over from other donors' samples.

In the case of this clonotype: One end of the junction varies from germline; a read error may be responsible. This chain joins TRBV7-9 and TRBJ2-1; D gene ambiguous. The CDR3 sequence is 13 residues long. CDR1 and CDR2 (germline): SEHNR, FQNEAQ (reference sequence). The CDR3 loop is CASSQTTAEPREF. The CDR3 DNA sequence: TGTGCCAGCAGCCAAACGACCGCCGAACCGAGAGAGTTC.

This clonotype was seen many times. J is TRBJ1-1 and V is TRBV2; D is unclear. This CDR3 spans 13 amino acids. CDR1 is SNHLY and CDR2 is FYNNEI in the germline V gene. Between the trimmed V and J ends, which lost 4 bases and 3 bases, there was a span of 9 bases. The CDR3 spells CASSVSRDTEAFF. For the CDR3, the DNA is TGTGCCAGCAGTGTAAGCCGGGACACTGAAGCTTTCTTT.

The rearrangement joins TRBV20-1 to TRBJ1-5; D possibly corresponds to TRBD1 (6 bases). This CDR3 spans 17 amino acids. The V gene's germline CDR1 is DFQATT and CDR2 SNEGSKA (reference sequence). V lost 5 bases and J 2 bases, leaving 22 bases between the germline ends. CDR3 sequence reads: CSAGRLTGYGGNQPQHF. CDR3 bases: TGCAGTGCTGGGAGATTAACAGGGTACGGAGGCAATCAGCCCCAGCATTTT.

This clonotype was seen a handful of times. The chain recombines TRBV14 with TRBJ1-1; D is possibly TRBD1 (6 bases). The CDR3 loop spans 13 amino acids. The germline CDR1 and CDR2 sequences are SGHDN and FVKESK. The V end was cut by 8 bases, the J end by 3 bases, with 13 bases between. CDR3 residues: CASQGIRDTEAFF. Here the CDR3 DNA reads TGTGCCAGCCAGGGGATTCGGGACACTGAAGCTTTCTTT.

Many counts were recorded for this clonotype. The DNA of the CDR3 is TGTGCCAGCAGCTCGGGACTCATCACAGATACGCAGTATTTT. Its translation is CASSSGLITDTQYF. V usage is TRBV11-2 and J usage is TRBJ2-3; the D gene is possibly TRBD2 (6 bases). Trimming stripped 4 bases from V and 2 bases from J, with 10 bases between. The germline gives CDR1 SGHAT, CDR2 FQNNGV. The CDR3 runs to 14 residues.

This clonotype occurred a few times. This rearrangement joins TRBV29-1 to TRBJ2-3, with 8 bases that match TRBD2. J lost 0 bases, V lost 7 bases, and 6 bases had no gene match. The CDR3 is 14 residues long. The V gene's germline CDR1 is SQVTM and CDR2 ANQGSEA. DNA of the CDR3: TGCAGCGCCGGAGCGGGGGCTAGCACAGATACGCAGTATTTT. This encodes CSAGAGASTDTQYF.

This clonotype was detected many times. The chain recombines TRBV28 with TRBJ2-1; 9 bases agree with TRBD2. V gave up 9 bases and J gave up 4 bases; unmatched junction bases: 7. This CDR3 is built from 14 residues. Germline V CDR1 and CDR2: MDHEN, SYDVKM. The CDR3 region is CASLAGVGYNEQFF. For the CDR3, the DNA is TGTGCCAGTTTAGCGGGGGTCGGGTACAATGAGCAGTTCTTC. Supplemented by reference TRBV28 and TRBJ2-1, the full variable domain reads DVKVTQSSRYLVKRTGEKVFLECVQDMDHENMFWYRQDPGLGLRLIYFSYDVKMKEKGDIPEGYSVSREKKERFSLILESASTNQTSMYLCASLAGVGYNEQFFGPGTRLTVL.

This clonotype was observed at least ten times. The V gene is TRBV7-2, the J gene TRBJ2-7, with 8 bases fitting TRBD2. This CDR3 comprises 15 residues. Germline V gene sequence: CDR1 SGHTA, CDR2 FQGNSA. V shed 1 base, J shed 5 bases, and the junction held 7 bases outside the gene matches. The CDR3: CASSLVASGSHEQYF. The DNA for the CDR3 is TGTGCCAGCAGCTTAGTCGCCAGCGGGAGCCACGAGCAGTACTTC.

This clonotype was observed a single time. This chain links TRBV18 with TRBJ2-1; TRBD1 might be the D (5 bases). V was trimmed by 3 bases and J by 6 bases, leaving 12 bases between them. Germline-derived CDR1 and CDR2 are KGHSH and LQKENI. This CDR3 has 14 amino acids. The CDR3 reads CASSPVIRGNEQFF. CDR3 bases: TGTGCCAGCTCACCGGTAATTAGGGGCAATGAGCAGTTCTTC.

The gene calls are TRBV5-1 and TRBJ1-2, with D unresolved. The V and J ends lost 2 bases and 2 bases respectively, with 7 bases between them. CDR3 length equals 13 residues. Germline-derived CDR1 and CDR2 are SGHRS and YFSETQ. The CDR3 sequence is CASSLSQNYGYTF. The CDR3 region has the DNA TGCGCCAGCAGCTTAAGCCAGAACTATGGCTACACCTTC.

This clonotype was counted between two and nine times. The V and J genes are TRBV19 and TRBJ2-3; TRBD2 is a possible D gene (5 bases). V lost 1 base to trimming and J lost 2 bases, with 7 bases between them. The length of the CDR3 is 14 residues. Per the germline V gene, CDR1 is LNHDA and CDR2 is SQIVND (reference sequence). The CDR3 coding sequence is TGTGCCAGTAGTATAGCGGGGTTCACAGATACGCAGTATTTT. Translating it yields CASSIAGFTDTQYF. The full variable domain, in which reference TRBV19 and TRBJ2-3 provide the parts outside the CDR3, is DGGITQSPKYLFRKEGQNVTLSCEQNLNHDAMYWYRQDPGQGLRLIYYSQIVNDFQKGDIAEGYSVSREKKESFPLTVTSAQKNPTAFYLCASSIAGFTDTQYFGPGTRLTVL.

The chain recombines TRBV28 with TRBJ1-1, with TRBD1 matching 7 bases. Germline V gene lookup returns CDR1 MDHEN and CDR2 SYDVKM. V lost 7 bases to trimming and J lost 4 bases; unmatched junction nucleotides: 9. This CDR3 region has 14 residues. The CDR3 region has the DNA TGTGCCAGCATTAAGACAGGGTCGGCCACTGAAGCTTTCTTT. Protein sequence: CASIKTGSATEAFF.

This sequence joins TRBV11-2 and TRBJ2-7; D may be TRBD1 or TRBD2 (6 bases each). Trimming shortened V by 7 bases and J by 3 bases, and 16 bases separated the two germline ends. Per the germline V gene, CDR1 is SGHAT and CDR2 is FQNNGV. The length of the CDR3 is 14 residues. CDR3 DNA sequence: TGTGCCAGCACTTTAGGGGGGTTTTACTACGAGCAGTACTTC. Translation gives CASTLGGFYYEQYF.

Ten or more counts support this clonotype. The genes are TRBV6-1 and TRBJ2-5; D gene unclear. The CDR3 is 11 residues long. The germline V gene has CDR1 MNHNS and CDR2 SASEGT. V gave up 7 bases and J gave up 0 bases, with 3 bases separating them. The CDR3 loop is CASIDQETQYF. The CDR3 coding sequence is TGTGCCAGCATAGACCAAGAGACCCAGTACTTC.